This is a list of T cell receptor beta chains from one sample in a study of a mutant IDH1 vaccine in newly diagnosed glioma. For these receptors, no antigen is known. Repertoires were generated with immunoSEQ multiplex PCR, while TCRdb's copy carries only in-frame clones and drops some. Among over 35,000 clones listed, 65% to 85% were seen once. Here the sequenced sample was PBMCs, taken from a glioma patient whose treatment included an IDH1 peptide vaccine. The source of these receptors is a woman between 18 and 29 years old with glioma. Some clones in this sample may be carry-over from other donors' samples. Both conserved end residues are trimmed from each CDR3. A D gene is named only where the DNA matches it firmly. Clone size is given for some rows only: seen once, a few or many times, or a class if the clone is expanded.

v_call,j_call,d_call,clone_size,cdr3_aa
TRBV29-1,TRBJ1-1,-,once,SVWVGEAF
TRBV15,TRBJ2-1,TRBD2,-,ATSGLAVYNEQF
TRBV19,TRBJ2-6,TRBD2,-,ASSLRGRAFSGSGANVLT
TRBV6-5,TRBJ2-5,-,-,ASRLGPAQTQY
TRBV4-3,TRBJ2-4,-,-,ASSQGTGTKNIQY
TRBV2,TRBJ1-2,-,-,ASNGGSGYT
TRBV27,TRBJ2-7,-,-,ASSGRGPYEQY
TRBV19,TRBJ2-1,TRBD2,-,ASRLAGGSSYNEQF
TRBV18,TRBJ2-7,TRBD1,-,ASSLRQGGINEQY
TRBV6-4,TRBJ2-2,-,few,ASSDTPTGELF
TRBV19,TRBJ1-1,-,-,ASTQGGRTEAF
TRBV5-1,TRBJ2-7,TRBD1,once,ASSQTTGPYEQY
TRBV27,TRBJ2-7,-,-,ASSRGLEEQY
TRBV7-2,TRBJ2-1,TRBD2,-,ASSPLAGGHNEQF
TRBV11-1,TRBJ1-1,TRBD1,-,ASSRTRGGNTEAF
TRBV29-1,TRBJ1-1,TRBD1,few,SSSGTGATEAF
TRBV10-3,TRBJ2-2,TRBD2,-,AISDGGEGTGELF
TRBV9,TRBJ2-1,TRBD1,once,ASSPSGQGFNEQF
TRBV4-3,TRBJ1-6,-,-,ASSQDVGDSSYNSPLH
TRBV5-4,TRBJ2-2,TRBD1,-,ASSLQGSGELF
TRBV25-1,TRBJ1-2,TRBD1,-,ASSPGTGGEANYGYT
TRBV7-9,TRBJ2-1,-,-,ASSFSDRNEQF
TRBV9,TRBJ2-3,TRBD2,-,ASSVVGTSGVPSTDTQY
TRBV7-6,TRBJ2-5,TRBD2,-,ASSFGLAEETQY
TRBV18,TRBJ1-1,-,-,ASCRWMNTEAF
TRBV25-1,TRBJ1-6,-,-,ASSGRTALNSPLH
TRBV9,TRBJ1-3,-,-,ATTDSPGNTIY
TRBV5-6,TRBJ1-4,-,-,ASSLAGLQDEKLF
TRBV7-2,TRBJ1-5,-,few,ASSRDNQPQH
TRBV6-5,TRBJ1-2,-,-,ASSYIGLYGYT
TRBV29-1,TRBJ1-1,TRBD1,-,SVEGATGDTEAF
TRBV11-3,TRBJ2-5,-,-,ASSLASGGAPVQY
TRBV30,TRBJ2-2,-,-,AWSRGAGELF
TRBV6-6,TRBJ1-5,-,-,ASREHRVLFQPQH
TRBV7-9,TRBJ2-7,-,once,ASSPDAEGEQY
TRBV19,TRBJ2-3,-,-,ASRWGTDTQY
TRBV7-9,TRBJ2-2,-,-,ASRTPNSNTGELF
TRBV6-1,TRBJ2-3,TRBD2,-,ASSARGTSGYTDTQY
TRBV4-1,TRBJ1-3,TRBD1,-,ASSQEPPGGQGSGNTIY
TRBV10-1,TRBJ2-7,TRBD2,-,ASSDRTSLSEQY
TRBV18,TRBJ2-1,-,-,ASSPATANEQF
TRBV5-1,TRBJ1-1,-,-,ASSLVRGAITEAF
TRBV7-6,TRBJ2-2,TRBD2,-,ASTLGGYTGELF
TRBV14,TRBJ2-1,-,-,ASKRDTYNEQF
TRBV2,TRBJ1-1,-,-,ASSKGLEHTEAF
TRBV25-1,TRBJ2-2,-,-,ASSLTNTGELF